These 2 T cell receptor beta chains were sequenced from one sample in a study of CD8+CD57+ T cells in acquired aplastic anemia. The template used for profiling TCR beta VDJ and CDR3 was genomic DNA. From the reads, TCRdb called clonotypes with MiXCR, one entry per CDR3 protein. The data contain some 410,000 distinct CDR3 sequences, 65% to 80% of them singletons. Input material: sorted CD4+, CD8+, or CD8+CD57+ T cells (not recorded which) from PBMCs. Receptors originate from a human donor in good health, serving as a control.

J is TRBJ1-2 and V is TRBV6-5; no firm D call. CDR1 is MNHEY, CDR2 SVGAGI, per germline. V lost 2 bases, J lost 4 bases, and 11 bases lay in between. The CDR3 has 14 amino acids. CDR3 region: CASSYAPGSYGYTF. CDR3 bases: TGTGCCAGCAGTTACGCACCGGGATCCTATGGCTACACCTTC.

In the case of this clonotype: Because the CDR3's place on the DNA is in doubt, the DNA is left out and the CDR3 is given as listed by TCRdb. The chain couples TRBV12-3 or TRBV12-4 to TRBJ2-1; the table assigns TRBD1, which was not confirmed against the DNA. Termini included, the CDR3 measures 22 amino acids. CDR3 amino acids: CASSFYICSAPQLGPRGDEQFF.